This passage covers 16 T cell receptor beta chains from one sample sequenced in a study of post-analysis software for immune sequencing data. General observations from the study: Roughly five TRBV segments appeared more often in patients than in controls, and TRBV5-6, TRBV5-1 and TRBV20-1 were among these.

Every TCR beta cDNA library bore unique molecular identifiers. MiXCR was run by TCRdb on the PCR reads, yielding one entry per CDR3 protein. The sample includes about 400,000 distinct CDR3 sequences, about a third of them seen just once. Their antigens are not known. Sequencing used blood. Receptor source: a girl aged 10-17 years with multiple sclerosis.

The V and J genes are TRBV12-3 or TRBV12-4 and TRBJ2-3; 7 bases match TRBD1. The CDR3 runs to 15 residues. Trimming took 2 bases from V and 1 from J; bases not matched to a gene: 3. Here the CDR3 reads CASSLRGQRTDTQYF. In DNA, the CDR3 is TGTGCCAGCAGTTTAAGGGGACAGCGCACAGATACGCAGTATTTT.

This clonotype was picked up a small number of times. The chain links TRBV12-3 or TRBV12-4 to TRBJ1-6; 8 bases match TRBD1. V lost 5 bases to trimming and J lost 10 bases; unmatched junction nucleotides: 7. The CDR3 contains 14 residues. CDR3 nucleotides: TGTGCCAGCAGTCTTGGACAGGGCAGGTCACCCCTCCACTTT. Translated, it gives CASSLGQGRSPLHF.

The chain carries TRBV7-9 and TRBJ1-1; D ambiguous. The germline gives CDR1 SEHNR, CDR2 FQNEAQ (reference sequence). The V gene lost 1 base and the J gene lost 1 base, with 16 bases spanning the gap. This CDR3 is built from 17 residues. The CDR3 protein is CASSLGTRAGTNTEAFF. The CDR3 region has the DNA TGTGCCAGCAGCTTAGGGACCCGAGCGGGTACGAACACTGAAGCTTTCTTT.

A few counts support this clonotype. The genes are TRBV15 and TRBJ2-7, with D possibly matching TRBD1 (6 bases). The germline gives CDR1 LNHNV, CDR2 YYDKDF (reference sequence). The CDR3 is made up of 15 amino acids. Trimming took off 5 bases at V and 2 bases at J, with 16 bases between the two ends. CDR3 sequence (DNA): TGTGCCACCAGCTTTTACCGGGACAATGCCTACGAGCAGTACTTC. Translating gives CATSFYRDNAYEQYF.

The chain has TRBV7-2 and TRBJ2-7, with D possibly being TRBD2 (5 bases). Trimming left V 5 bases short and J 5 bases short, with 19 bases between. Germline CDR1 is SGHTA and CDR2 is FQGNSA. The CDR3 totals 15 residues. The CDR3 coding sequence is TGTGCCAGCAGCCCGCGAGGCCCTACGGGAAACGAGCAGTACTTC. As protein: CASSPRGPTGNEQYF.

The genes are TRBV25-1 and TRBJ2-7; D assignment may be TRBD1 or TRBD2 (6 bases each). CDR3 length: 16 amino acids. Trimming left V 3 bases short and J 6 bases short, with 21 bases between. Germline V CDR1 and CDR2: MGHDK, SYGVNS. The CDR3 sequence is CASSDWNLGRGGEQYF. The CDR3 region has the DNA TGTGCCAGCAGTGATTGGAATTTGGGCAGGGGAGGCGAGCAGTACTTC.

V is TRBV20-1 and J is TRBJ2-3; 7 bases are shared with TRBD1. The J segment lost 4 bases and the V segment lost 6 bases, leaving 10 bases of the junction unmatched. This CDR3 spans 14 amino acids. Germline values: CDR1 DFQATT, CDR2 SNEGSKA (reference sequence). The CDR3 DNA reads as TGCAGTGCCCCCGACAGGGAGACACCAGATACGCAGTATTTT. Its protein product is CSAPDRETPDTQYF.

DNA of the CDR3: TGTGCCAGCAGTATGACTTTGGACAGGCCTTACACCTTC. It is translated as CASSMTLDRPYTF. The rearrangement uses TRBV12-3 or TRBV12-4 and TRBJ1-2, with 7 positions matching TRBD1. The CDR3 is made up of 13 amino acids. V shed 5 bases and J 11 bases; nucleotides not matched to a gene: 11.

The rearrangement uses TRBV12-3 or TRBV12-4 and TRBJ2-3; 10 bases are a match to TRBD2. After removal of 7 bases from V and 4 bases from J, the junction contained 5 bases not matched to a gene. This CDR3 has 14 residues. As DNA, the CDR3 is TGTGCCAGCATCAAGGGACTAGCGTCAGATACGCAGTATTTT. Translation: CASIKGLASDTQYF.

A few counts support this clonotype. V is TRBV20-1 and J is TRBJ1-4, with a weak D call TRBD1 (5 bases). Germline V gene lookup returns CDR1 DFQATT and CDR2 SNEGSKA (reference sequence). CDR3 size: 13 residues. The ends were cut back, 2 bases at V and 2 bases at J, with 6 bases in the middle. This chain's CDR3 is CSARWGTNEKLFF. The CDR3 nucleotides are TGCAGTGCTAGATGGGGGACTAATGAAAAACTGTTTTTT.

The chain is built from TRBV12-3 or TRBV12-4 and TRBJ2-7; 7 bases are a match to TRBD2. The junction had 5 bases not matched to a gene; V was cut back by 4 bases and J by 2 bases. CDR3 length equals 14 residues. CDR3 residues: CASSSGGEAYEQYF. The CDR3 coding sequence is TGTGCCAGCAGTTCTGGGGGGGAAGCCTACGAGCAGTACTTC.

This clonotype was picked up a small number of times. The V and J genes are TRBV2 and TRBJ2-1; 11 nucleotides align to TRBD2. V trimming: 6 bases; J trimming: 11 bases; junction bases outside the gene matches: 18. Germline CDR1 and CDR2: SNHLY and FYNNEI. This CDR3 is built from 17 residues. CDR3 protein: CASRAPIIAGGPLQQFF. The CDR3, as DNA: TGTGCCAGCAGAGCTCCGATTATAGCGGGGGGGCCGCTACAGCAGTTCTTC. Full variable domain (outside the CDR3, taken from reference TRBV2 and TRBJ2-1): EPEVTQTPSHQVTQMGQEVILRCVPISNHLYFYWYRQILGQKVEFLVSFYNNEISEKSEIFDDQFSVERPDGSNFTLKIRSTKLEDSAMYFCASRAPIIAGGPLQQFFGPGTRLTVL.

This clonotype was seen only a few times. This chain joins TRBV4-3 and TRBJ1-2; tentative D call: TRBD1 (5 bases). This CDR3 has 15 residues. Germline V gene lookup returns CDR1 LGHNA and CDR2 YSLEER. Trimming stripped 0 bases from V and 6 bases from J, with 14 bases between. CDR3 in DNA: TGCGCCAGCAGCCAAGATCATCGGGGGTTAAATGGCTACACCTTC. Its translation: CASSQDHRGLNGYTF.

CDR3 sequence (DNA): TGTGCCAGCAGCTTAGATCCGCTTGCAGGGGCTGCAACTAATGAAAAACTGTTTTTT. This sequence encodes CASSLDPLAGAATNEKLFF. The rearrangement joins TRBV7-8 to TRBJ1-4, with D possibly being TRBD1 (6 bases). The germline V and J ends were trimmed by 1 base and 0 bases, with 18 bases remaining between them. This CDR3 comprises 19 residues. CDR1 SGHVS and CDR2 FQNEAQ come from the germline V gene.

The chain recombines TRBV30 with TRBJ2-5; D unresolved. CDR1 GTSNPN and CDR2 SVGIG come from the germline V gene (reference sequence). This CDR3 has 12 residues. V was cut by 3 bases and J by 7 bases, with 12 bases left in between. CDR3 sequence reads: CAWRGSPRTQYF. The CDR3 nucleotides read TGTGCCTGGAGGGGAAGCCCTAGGACCCAGTACTTC.

The chain uses TRBV4-1 and TRBJ2-5, with a tentative D call TRBD1 (6 bases). The J call may not be correct, given that the DNA end is closer to TRBJ2-7. The germline V gene encodes CDR1 MGHRA and CDR2 YSYEKL. This CDR3 is 14 amino acids long. The CDR3 loop is CASSLGTPTHEQYF. Here the CDR3 DNA reads TGCGCCAGCAGCCTAGGGACACCAACCCACGAGCAGTACTTC.